The clone carrying this TCR beta chain was found many times. The library targeted TCRbeta and was prepared with unique molecular identifiers. One entry per CDR3 protein, called by TCRdb with MiXCR from the PCR reads. The sample lists some 550,000 distinct CDR3 sequences, about 21% occurring once. This specimen comes from a study of T-cell reconstitution after alpha-beta-depleted transplantation in children. This specimen consisted of PBMCs, mostly from graft donor cells, obtained 360 days after TCRalphabeta/CD19-depleted stem cell transplant. The source of this sequence is a boy in the first two years of life who had a stem cell transplant for acute myeloid leukemia, so the T cells may come from the graft donor.

DNA of the CDR3: TGTGCCAGCAGCTTAGGAGGGGCTAGCTCCTACAATGAGCAGTTCTTC. Translation: CASSLGGASSYNEQFF. The chain recombines TRBV7-9 with TRBJ2-1; D tentatively fits TRBD1 or TRBD2 (5 bases each). The germline gives CDR1 SEHNR, CDR2 FQNEAQ (reference sequence). The ends were cut back, 1 base at V and 0 bases at J, with 10 bases in the middle. CDR3 length equals 16 residues.